This T cell receptor (beta chain) is drawn from a study of metastatic and nonmetastatic thyroid tumors. Overall study: Comparative analysis of repertoires was undertaken across blood and tumor or nodule tissue obtained from malignant and benign thyroid patients. Broader study findings: Relative to benign nodules, malignant thyroid tumors were reportedly characterized by significantly elevated TCR beta diversity in blood and tumor.

From germline, CDR1 is LNHDA and CDR2 SQIVND (reference sequence). The CDR3 consists of 17 residues. Each patient went into thyroid surgery without having received any treatment. In the original analysis: To classify distant metastasis in papillary thyroid cancer, a model was built from CDR3 differences across clinicopathological groups. Using MiXCR, TCRdb re-called clones from the PCR reads. The V and J calls come from TCRdb's annotation, not from the publication. The data contain some 21,000 clones, more than 15% of them seen just once; the ten biggest clones take up about 20%. This clone appeared many times. Its antigen is unknown. One end of the junction varies from germline; a read error may be responsible.

This chain connects TRBV19 to TRBJ2-1, with D perhaps TRBD1 or TRBD2 (5 bases each). This TCR derives from a female donor with papillary thyroid cancer or a benign thyroid nodule (not recorded which). Some clones in this sample may be carry-over from other donors' samples. The sample taken for sequencing was blood. The chain's CDR3 is CASSKTEGTVLGNEQSF. CDR3 in DNA: TGTGCCAGTAGTAAAACCGAGGGGACGGTACTAGGCAATGAGCAGTCCTTC. The entire variable domain, with the rest obtained from reference TRBV19 and TRBJ2-1, is as follows: DGGITQSPKYLFRKEGQNVTLSCEQNLNHDAMYWYRQDPGQGLRLIYYSQIVNDFQKGDIAEGYSVSREKKESFPLTVTSAQKNPTAFYLCASSKTEGTVLGNEQSFGPGTRLTVL.